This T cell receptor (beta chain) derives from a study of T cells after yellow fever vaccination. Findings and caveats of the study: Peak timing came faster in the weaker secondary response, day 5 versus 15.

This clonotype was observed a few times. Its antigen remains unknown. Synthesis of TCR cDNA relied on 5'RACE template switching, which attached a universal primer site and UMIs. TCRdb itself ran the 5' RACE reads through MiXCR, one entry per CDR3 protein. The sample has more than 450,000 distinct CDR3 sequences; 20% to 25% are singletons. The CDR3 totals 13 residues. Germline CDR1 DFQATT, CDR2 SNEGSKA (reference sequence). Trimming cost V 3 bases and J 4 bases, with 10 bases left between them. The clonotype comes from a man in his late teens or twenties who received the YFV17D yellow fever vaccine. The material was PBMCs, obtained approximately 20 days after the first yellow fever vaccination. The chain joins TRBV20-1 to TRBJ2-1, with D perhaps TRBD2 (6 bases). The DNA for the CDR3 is TGCAGTGCTAGCGGGGGACGATACAATGAGCAGTTCTTC. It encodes CSASGGRYNEQFF.